Shown below are 27 T cell receptor beta chains from a single sample sequenced in a study of Ad26.COV2.S vaccination and SARS-CoV-2 variants (TCRdb year 2021). Libraries came from the immunoSEQ multiplex PCR assay. TCRdb mirrors the immuneACCESS table, restricted to in-frame sequences. Some clones are absent from its copies; in checked studies, under half trace to an unresolved V gene, and the reason for the others is unknown. The sample has about 320,000 clones on record, roughly 80% of them singletons. The ten largest account for approximately 2.2% of the sample. Explained via the paper, the treatment or condition label denotes: 19 received Ad26.COV2.S at low or high dose, single or two shots; a few received placebo; per-sample allocation not given. For vaccine and placebo recipients, the sequenced repertoires came from samples collected on day 63 after the first injection. Sequencing was performed on peripheral blood, taken in a trial of Ad26.COV2.S vaccine versus placebo. These receptors were obtained from a person between 18 and 60 years old who received the Ad26.COV2.S COVID-19 vaccine or a placebo.

This chain uses TRBV5-1 with TRBJ2-4; D is undetermined. Looked up from germline, CDR1 is SGHRS and CDR2 is YFSETQ. The CDR3 is made up of 20 amino acids. With 1 base removed from V and 0 bases from J, the gap between germline ends came to 23 bases. CDR3 amino acids: CASSLSLGNGPDLAKNIQYF. The CDR3 bases are TGCGCCAGCAGCTTGTCCCTGGGGAACGGTCCCGATCTAGCCAAAAACATTCAGTACTTC. Together with reference TRBV5-1 and TRBJ2-4, the CDR3 gives the full variable domain: KAGVTQTPRYLIKTRGQQVTLSCSPISGHRSVSWYQQTPGQGLQFLFEYFSETQRNKGNFPGRFSGRQFSNSRSEMNVSTLELGDSALYLCASSLSLGNGPDLAKNIQYFGAGTRLSVL.

This clone was detected once. The chain employs TRBV7-3 and TRBJ2-5, with D perhaps TRBD2 (6 bases). CDR1 and CDR2 (germline): SGHTA, FQGTGA. Trimming removed 2 bases at V and 9 bases at J, with 34 bases between. CDR3 size: 20 residues. This CDR3 is CASSLYRKEGTLLEETPQYF. CDR3 in DNA: TGTGCCAGCAGCTTATATAGGAAGGAGGGGACGTTACTTGAAGAGACGCCCCAGTACTTC.

The chain carries TRBV7-2 and TRBJ2-3; no definite D call. The CDR3 length is 14 residues. Per germline, CDR1 SGHTA and CDR2 FQGNSA. Trimming took 1 base from V and 4 from J, leaving 9 bases between them. The CDR3 nucleotides are TGTGCCAGCAGCTTAGTTTCTAGTGCAGATACGCAGTATTTT. Translating it yields CASSLVSSADTQYF.

This rearrangement joins TRBV10-2 to TRBJ1-5; no firm D call. Trimming removed 2 bases from V and 11 bases from J, with 13 bases in between. Germline CDR1 WSHSY, CDR2 SAAADI. CDR3 length equals 13 residues. The chain's CDR3 is CASSERDGVAQHF. The CDR3 nucleotides read TGCGCCAGCAGTGAGCGGGATGGGGTGGCCCAGCATTTT.

This clone is a singleton in its sample. The chain couples TRBV25-1 to TRBJ1-6; a possible D gene is TRBD1 (6 bases). Trimming cost V 3 bases and J 9 bases, with 12 bases left between them. Germline CDR1 and CDR2: MGHDK and SYGVNS. The CDR3 loop spans 14 amino acids. CDR3 protein: CASSDGDITSPLHF. The CDR3 DNA sequence: TGTGCCAGCAGTGATGGGGACATTACTTCACCCCTCCACTTT.

The chain joins TRBV2 to TRBJ1-5; maybe TRBD1 (5 bases). V dropped 4 bases and J dropped 4 bases, with 8 bases sitting between them. CDR1 is SNHLY, CDR2 FYNNEI, per germline. CDR3 length: 13 amino acids. The CDR3 spells CASSVWGNQPQHF. DNA for the CDR3: TGTGCCAGCAGTGTGTGGGGGAATCAGCCCCAGCATTTT.

This chain links TRBV10-3 with TRBJ1-3, with 10 bases identical to TRBD1. This CDR3 spans 14 amino acids. With V trimmed by 2 bases and J by 7 bases, 2 bases remained unmatched. Germline assignment: CDR1 ENHRY and CDR2 SYGVKD. CDR3 amino acids: CAISERTGGNTIYF. As DNA, the CDR3 is TGTGCCATCAGTGAGAGGACAGGGGGTAACACCATATATTTT.

The chain uses TRBV19 and TRBJ1-2; no clear D. Germline V gene sequence: CDR1 LNHDA, CDR2 SQIVND (reference sequence). The CDR3 has 13 residues. Trimming removed 1 base at V and 2 bases at J, with 5 bases between. The DNA of the CDR3 is TGTGCCAGTAGTATAGCCAGGAACTATGGCTACACCTTC. Translation: CASSIARNYGYTF.

Comment on this clone: A read error may produce the germline difference seen at one junction end. The rearrangement joins TRBV11-2 to TRBJ2-7; tentative D call: TRBD2 (5 bases). This CDR3 has 12 amino acids. The germline CDR1 and CDR2 sequences are SGHAT and FQNNGV. CDR3 bases: TGTGCCAGCAGCTCCCCACGCTTGGAGGCCCCATTC. It specifies CASSSPRLEAPF.

This chain links TRBV19 with TRBJ2-5, with D tentatively TRBD1 (6 bases). The CDR3 sequence is 14 residues long. Trimming left V 7 bases short and J 1 base short, with 13 bases between. Germline assignment: CDR1 LNHDA and CDR2 SQIVND (reference sequence). CDR3 loop: CASKLQGRQETQYF. The CDR3 nucleotides read TGTGCCAGTAAATTGCAGGGGCGCCAAGAGACCCAGTACTTC.

The sample holds one count of this clone. The rearrangement links TRBV28 to TRBJ2-7, with 9 bases aligning to TRBD1. There are 15 residues in the CDR3. Germline V gene data show CDR1 as MDHEN and CDR2 as SYDVKM. Trimming removed 6 bases from V and 4 bases from J; junction bases left unmatched: 10. The CDR3: CASREQGARGYEQYF. DNA of the CDR3: TGTGCCAGCAGGGAACAGGGGGCGAGGGGTTACGAGCAGTACTTC.

J is TRBJ2-7 and V is TRBV19; D not certain. With 1 base removed from V and 2 bases from J, the gap between germline ends came to 15 bases. This CDR3 contains 16 residues. In germline, CDR1 is LNHDA, CDR2 SQIVND (reference sequence). The chain's CDR3 is CASSIGRQNGAYEQYF. The CDR3 DNA reads as TGTGCCAGTAGTATAGGGCGACAAAATGGGGCCTACGAGCAGTACTTC.

V usage is TRBV25-1 and J usage is TRBJ1-4; no firm D call. There are 17 residues in the CDR3. Trimming cost V 7 bases and J 8 bases, with 26 bases left between them. Per the germline V gene, CDR1 is MGHDK and CDR2 is SYGVNS. The CDR3 spells CASKESGITRSGEKLFF. The CDR3 DNA follows: TGTGCCAGCAAAGAATCAGGCATTACGCGGTCCGGGGAAAAACTGTTTTTT.

This clone occurred once. The chain joins TRBV4-2 to TRBJ1-2, with D uncertain. Trimming left V 4 bases short and J 7 bases short, with 10 bases between. The CDR3 runs 12 residues. CDR1 is LGHNA and CDR2 is YNFKEQ in the germline V gene. The CDR3 loop reads CASSRLAGGYTF. CDR3 coding DNA: TGTGCCAGCAGCCGCCTGGCGGGTGGCTACACCTTC.

V usage is TRBV30 and J usage is TRBJ1-2; 9 bases match TRBD1. Germline loops: CDR1 GTSNPN, CDR2 SVGIG (reference sequence). V lost 5 bases, J lost 7 bases, and 2 bases stayed unmatched. The length of the CDR3 is 11 residues. The CDR3: CAWGTGPGYTF. CDR3 nucleotide sequence: TGTGCCTGGGGGACAGGGCCTGGCTACACCTTC.

The chain recombines TRBV19 with TRBJ1-1; D gene unclear. CDR3 size: 13 residues. Germline values: CDR1 LNHDA, CDR2 SQIVND (reference sequence). Trimming took 3 bases from V and 7 from J, leaving 12 bases between them. The CDR3 DNA reads as TGTGCCAGTAGTATTGACCTCTTGAGTGAAGCTTTCTTT. It yields the protein CASSIDLLSEAFF.

A few counts support this clone. The J gene is TRBJ1-6, the V gene TRBV5-1, with 7 nucleotides matching TRBD1. Germline CDR1 is SGHRS and CDR2 is YFSETQ. The V gene end was trimmed by 1 base and the J gene end by 8 bases; junction bases not matched to a gene: 3. The CDR3 contains 14 residues. CDR3 DNA: TGCGCCAGCAGCTTGACAGGGGCAGATTCACCCCTCCACTTT. Amino acids: CASSLTGADSPLHF.

The chain carries TRBV5-1 and TRBJ2-7; D is unclear. V dropped 0 bases and J dropped 1 base, with 5 bases sitting between them. This CDR3 comprises 13 residues. Germline V gene sequence: CDR1 SGHRS, CDR2 YFSETQ. In DNA, the CDR3 is TGCGCCAGCAGCTTGGTGCCGTCCTACGAGCAGTACTTC. Translation: CASSLVPSYEQYF.

V and J are TRBV28 and TRBJ2-5; 11 bases agree with TRBD1. Germline CDR1 MDHEN, CDR2 SYDVKM. This CDR3 has 16 residues. V lost 0 bases to trimming and J lost 4 bases; unmatched junction nucleotides: 4. Written as DNA, the CDR3 is TGTGCCAGCAGTTTATGGGACAGGGGGCTCAGAGAGACCCAGTACTTC. Translated, it gives CASSLWDRGLRETQYF.

The chain recombines TRBV27 with TRBJ2-2; 13 nucleotides line up with TRBD2. This CDR3 has 16 residues. The germline gives CDR1 MNHEY, CDR2 SMNVEV (reference sequence). Unmatched junction bases numbered 9, after V lost 6 bases and J lost 8 bases. The CDR3 DNA reads as TGTGCCAGCAGCGAACTAGCGGGGGGGCAAAAGGGGGAGCTGTTTTTT. It yields the protein CASSELAGGQKGELFF.

The CDR3: CASSLVGGSDTGELFF. As DNA, the CDR3 is TGCGCCAGCAGCTTAGTTGGGGGATCGGACACCGGGGAGCTGTTTTTT. V usage is TRBV5-1 and J usage is TRBJ2-2; tentatively, D is TRBD1 or TRBD2 (5 bases each). The CDR3 sequence is 16 residues long. Per the germline V gene, CDR1 is SGHRS and CDR2 is YFSETQ. The V end lost 2 bases, the J end lost 3 bases, and 14 bases lay between the germline ends. Combining the CDR3 with reference TRBV5-1 and TRBJ2-2 gives the whole variable domain KAGVTQTPRYLIKTRGQQVTLSCSPISGHRSVSWYQQTPGQGLQFLFEYFSETQRNKGNFPGRFSGRQFSNSRSEMNVSTLELGDSALYLCASSLVGGSDTGELFFGEGSRLTVL.

The CDR3 nucleotides read TGTGCCAGCAGCCTGGGACTAGCGGGGGAAAAAAACATTCAGTACTTC. Translation: CASSLGLAGEKNIQYF. V gene TRBV3-1 (or the pseudogene TRBV3-2) combines with J gene TRBJ2-4, with 14 bases fitting TRBD2. The CDR3 runs 16 residues. Per the germline V gene, CDR1 is LGHDT and CDR2 is YNNKEL (reference sequence). The J segment lost 4 bases and the V segment lost 4 bases, leaving 3 bases of the junction unmatched.

This clone was counted between two and nine times. The V and J genes are TRBV7-2 and TRBJ1-1, with D unresolved. Trimming took off 2 bases at V and 1 base at J, with 14 bases between the two ends. The CDR3 has 16 residues. The V gene's germline CDR1 is SGHTA and CDR2 FQGNSA. In DNA, the CDR3 is TGTGCCAGCAGCTTAATGGGAGGTAATTGGAACACTGAAGCTTTCTTT. Its protein product is CASSLMGGNWNTEAFF.

V gene TRBV9 combines with J gene TRBJ2-6; TRBD2 is a possible D gene (6 bases). V lost 3 bases and J 2 bases, leaving 21 bases between the germline ends. Germline V gives CDR1 SGDLS, CDR2 YYNGEE. This CDR3 spans 19 amino acids. The CDR3 loop reads CASSGGDVAPKAGANVLTF. The CDR3 DNA is TGTGCCAGCAGCGGGGGGGACGTGGCCCCTAAGGCTGGGGCCAACGTCCTGACTTTC.

This chain joins TRBV4-1 and TRBJ1-3; the D gene is possibly TRBD1 (5 bases). Germline V lookup: CDR1 MGHRA, CDR2 YSYEKL. CDR3 length: 17 amino acids. V shed 1 base and J shed 0 bases, with 13 bases lying between them. The CDR3: CASSQGGEGSSGNTIYF. DNA for the CDR3: TGCGCCAGCAGCCAAGGAGGGGAGGGCAGCTCTGGAAACACCATATATTTT.

CDR3 DNA sequence: TGCAGTGCTAGGCAATATAATGAGCAGTTCTTC. Encoded protein: CSARQYNEQFF. The genes are TRBV20-1 and TRBJ2-1, with D hard to call. The CDR3 extends over 11 amino acids. The V gene's germline CDR1 is DFQATT and CDR2 SNEGSKA (reference sequence). Deletions cut 3 bases from V and 7 bases from J, with 7 bases between.

The V call is TRBV3-1 (or the pseudogene TRBV3-2), the J call TRBJ1-2, with D uncertain. Trimming stripped 4 bases from V and 3 bases from J, with 12 bases between. The CDR3 is 14 amino acids. Germline CDR1 and CDR2: LGHDT and YNNKEL (reference sequence). CDR3 nucleotides: TGTGCCAGCAGCCCTACGGTTACCTACTATGGCTACACCTTC. It yields the protein CASSPTVTYYGYTF.